These 32 T cell receptor beta chains came from one sample sequenced in a study. TCRdb processed the RT-PCR reads anew with MiXCR; each CDR3 protein has one entry. The table records 650,000 to 800,000 distinct CDR3 sequences, approximately 15% of them present only once. The specimen sequenced was memory CD4+ T cells from blood. These receptors all stem from a female donor in good health, serving as a healthy control.

This rearrangement joins TRBV20-1 to TRBJ2-7, with 8 nucleotides matching TRBD1. Trimming took 5 bases from V and 2 from J; bases not matched to a gene: 5. CDR3 length equals 13 residues. CDR1 is DFQATT, CDR2 SNEGSKA, per germline (reference sequence). Here the CDR3 reads CSAGTGLPYEQYF. The CDR3 nucleotides are TGCAGTGCTGGGACAGGCCTCCCCTACGAGCAGTACTTC.

The table lists this clonotype with a few counts. The V call is TRBV6-2 or TRBV6-3, the J call TRBJ2-5; D may match TRBD1 or TRBD2 (6 bases each). CDR3 size: 17 residues. V was cut by 4 bases and J by 4 bases, with 22 bases left in between. CDR1 and CDR2 from the germline V gene are MNHEY and SVGEGT. The CDR3 protein is CASSSPGTRRGGETQYF. CDR3 DNA sequence: TGTGCCAGCAGTTCTCCCGGGACTCGCCGAGGGGGAGAGACCCAGTACTTC.

This clonotype was found many times. This chain uses TRBV20-1 with TRBJ2-5; maybe TRBD2 (6 bases). The CDR3 extends over 12 amino acids. Germline V CDR1 and CDR2: DFQATT, SNEGSKA (reference sequence). Trimming removed 5 bases from V and 5 bases from J, with 12 bases in between. DNA of the CDR3: TGCAGTGCTGGGGACTGGAGGGAGACCCAGTACTTC. It codes for CSAGDWRETQYF.

This clonotype was seen ten or more times. This chain links TRBV5-1 with TRBJ2-5; no definite D call. V gave up 4 bases and J gave up 4 bases, with 8 bases separating them. The CDR3 consists of 12 residues. The V gene's germline CDR1 is SGHRS and CDR2 YFSETQ. The CDR3 nucleotides are TGCGCCAGCAGCAGGACCGGAGAGACCCAGTACTTC. Protein product: CASSRTGETQYF.

This clonotype was observed many times. The CDR3 DNA follows: TGCGCCAGCAGCTTAAACACCGGGGGCAATGAGCAGTTCTTC. It translates to CASSLNTGGNEQFF. The J gene is TRBJ2-1, the V gene TRBV5-1, with D possibly being TRBD2 (6 bases). The CDR3 contains 14 residues. Trimming removed 2 bases from V and 6 bases from J, with 12 bases in between. Germline-derived CDR1 and CDR2 are SGHRS and YFSETQ.

The V call is TRBV5-1, the J call TRBJ2-5, with 7 bases matching TRBD2. Germline V gene lookup returns CDR1 SGHRS and CDR2 YFSETQ. This CDR3 is 15 amino acids long. V trimming: 0 bases; J trimming: 2 bases; junction bases outside the gene matches: 4. The CDR3 DNA is TGCGCCAGCAGCTTGGCTAGCGGATATCAAGAGACCCAGTACTTC. Its translation is CASSLASGYQETQYF. The whole variable domain, remainder taken from reference TRBV5-1 and TRBJ2-5, is KAGVTQTPRYLIKTRGQQVTLSCSPISGHRSVSWYQQTPGQGLQFLFEYFSETQRNKGNFPGRFSGRQFSNSRSEMNVSTLELGDSALYLCASSLASGYQETQYFGPGTRLLVL.

This chain joins TRBV7-9 and TRBJ2-1, with 14 bases fitting TRBD2. This CDR3 contains 17 residues. Germline V gives CDR1 SEHNR, CDR2 FQNEAQ (reference sequence). V was clipped by 5 bases and J by 2 bases; unmatched bases: 5. The chain's CDR3 is CASSGGTSGSAYNEQFF. As DNA, the CDR3 is TGTGCCAGCAGCGGCGGGACTAGCGGGAGCGCCTACAATGAGCAGTTCTTC.

This clonotype was seen many times. The gene calls are TRBV7-8 and TRBJ2-7, with D perhaps TRBD2 (6 bases). CDR1 SGHVS and CDR2 FQNEAQ come from the germline V gene. The CDR3 is made up of 16 amino acids. Trimming took off 1 base at V and 2 bases at J, with 15 bases between the two ends. The CDR3 spells CASSLEGGGTAYEQYF. The CDR3 region has the DNA TGTGCCAGCAGCTTAGAGGGTGGCGGGACTGCCTACGAGCAGTACTTC.

This clonotype was seen a few times. This chain joins TRBV20-1 and TRBJ2-1; 7 bases align to TRBD2. After removal of 5 bases from V and 2 bases from J, the junction contained 9 bases not matched to a gene. Germline V gives CDR1 DFQATT, CDR2 SNEGSKA (reference sequence). The CDR3 contains 15 residues. CDR3 loop: CSAYKAGRTYNEQFF. The CDR3 DNA reads TGCAGTGCTTACAAAGCGGGGAGGACCTACAATGAGCAGTTCTTC.

This sequence joins TRBV18 and TRBJ1-5, with 7 bases aligning to TRBD1. The CDR3 totals 16 residues. Germline values: CDR1 KGHSH, CDR2 LQKENI. The J segment lost 1 base and the V segment lost 6 bases, leaving 9 bases of the junction unmatched. CDR3 protein: CASSQRDRSSNQPQHF. In DNA form, the CDR3 reads TGTGCCAGCTCTCAAAGGGACAGATCAAGCAATCAGCCCCAGCATTTT.

This clonotype was seen a handful of times. The chain combines TRBV20-1 with TRBJ2-3; 7 bases are a match to TRBD1. The germline gives CDR1 DFQATT, CDR2 SNEGSKA (reference sequence). The CDR3 length is 13 residues. V trimming: 4 bases; J trimming: 4 bases; junction bases outside the gene matches: 5. The CDR3 DNA reads TGCAGTGCTATCAAGGGGGCCGCAGATACGCAGTATTTT. Its protein is CSAIKGAADTQYF.

This clonotype showed up just a few times. The rearrangement links TRBV20-1 to TRBJ1-1; 9 positions match TRBD1. V lost 8 bases, J lost 2 bases, and 12 bases stayed unmatched. Germline CDR1 reads DFQATT; CDR2 reads SNEGSKA (reference sequence). This CDR3 region has 15 residues. The CDR3 DNA sequence: TGCAGTCCCTCCGCCGGGACAGGGATAAACACTGAAGCTTTCTTT. Translation: CSPSAGTGINTEAFF.

The V call is TRBV6-6, the J call TRBJ1-5, with 12 positions matching TRBD1. This CDR3 has 17 amino acids. The V segment lost 2 bases and the J segment 13 bases; nucleotides outside the gene matches: 15. Germline V CDR1 and CDR2: MNHNY, SVGAGI (reference sequence). CDR3 loop: CASSYTPPGQGARRQHF. CDR3 nucleotide sequence: TGTGCCAGCAGTTACACGCCTCCGGGACAGGGGGCGAGGCGGCAGCATTTT.

The rearrangement links TRBV6-1 to TRBJ2-7, with 8 bases that match TRBD2. Germline V gives CDR1 MNHNS, CDR2 SASEGT. The ends lost 10 bases at V and 3 bases at J; junction bases unmatched: 14. The CDR3 is 15 amino acids. This CDR3 reads CATGGGRTSYYEQYF. The CDR3 DNA reads as TGTGCCACCGGAGGGGGAAGGACTAGCTACTACGAGCAGTACTTC.

This clonotype was counted between two and nine times. The chain combines TRBV5-1 with TRBJ2-1, with TRBD1 identical over 9 bases. CDR3 length: 15 amino acids. With 2 bases clipped from V and 7 bases from J, the junction kept 7 bases outside the gene matches. CDR1 and CDR2 (germline): SGHRS, YFSETQ. CDR3 coding DNA: TGCGCCAGCAGCTTTACCGGGACAGGGATGAATGAGCAGTTCTTC. This sequence encodes CASSFTGTGMNEQFF.

The chain employs TRBV5-6 and TRBJ2-5; maybe TRBD2 (5 bases). The germline CDR1 and CDR2 sequences are SGHDT and YYEEEE. There are 14 residues in the CDR3. V lost 2 bases and J lost 5, with 13 bases in between. The chain's CDR3 is CASSFQDSRETQYF. In nucleotides, the CDR3 is TGTGCCAGCAGCTTCCAGGACTCAAGGGAGACCCAGTACTTC.

CDR3 bases: TGTGCCAGCAGCCCGGAGGCTAGGGAGACCCAGTACTTC. Its protein is CASSPEARETQYF. The gene calls are TRBV5-5 and TRBJ2-5; possible D gene TRBD2, 5 bases. The V end lost 4 bases, the J end lost 5 bases, and 12 bases lay between the germline ends. The CDR3 has 13 residues. Germline V gene lookup returns CDR1 SGHKS and CDR2 YYEKEE (reference sequence). The full variable domain, completed using reference TRBV5-5 and TRBJ2-5, is DAGVTQSPTHLIKTRGQQVTLRCSPISGHKSVSWYQQVLGQGPQFIFQYYEKEERGRGNFPDRFSARQFPNYSSELNVNALLLGDSALYLCASSPEARETQYFGPGTRLLVL.

The sample holds a few counts of this clonotype. The chain employs TRBV5-1 and TRBJ1-1; the D gene is possibly TRBD1 (5 bases). CDR1 and CDR2 from the germline V gene are SGHRS and YFSETQ. Deletions cut 0 bases from V and 8 bases from J, with 11 bases between. CDR3 size: 13 residues. CDR3 region: CASSLAGTEEAFF. CDR3 nucleotide sequence: TGCGCCAGCAGCTTGGCCGGGACGGAAGAAGCTTTCTTT.

This clonotype came up many times. The chain has TRBV6-5 and TRBJ1-2; possible D gene TRBD1, 5 bases. V gave up 3 bases and J gave up 4 bases, with 15 bases separating them. This CDR3 spans 15 amino acids. Germline V gene data show CDR1 as MNHEY and CDR2 as SVGAGI. DNA of the CDR3: TGTGCCAGCAGTTATTCCGCCGGGGGGATCTATGGCTACACCTTC. As protein: CASSYSAGGIYGYTF.

There are many counts of this clonotype. The chain uses TRBV29-1 and TRBJ1-1; 8 bases map to TRBD1. This CDR3 spans 13 amino acids. Germline CDR1 SQVTM, CDR2 ANQGSEA. The V and J ends lost 7 bases and 4 bases, in that order; junction bases with no gene match: 8. The CDR3 sequence is CSGQGLEGTEAFF. The CDR3 DNA sequence: TGCAGCGGACAGGGGCTTGAGGGCACTGAAGCTTTCTTT.

J is TRBJ2-3 and V is TRBV24-1; TRBD1 or TRBD2 may be the D gene (5 bases each). Per the germline V gene, CDR1 is KGHDR and CDR2 is SFDVKD. V lost 10 bases and J 7 bases, leaving 17 bases between the germline ends. The CDR3 is 13 residues long. CDR3 nucleotide sequence: TGTGCCACTCGGGACCACACCCTCAATACGCAGTATTTT. This encodes CATRDHTLNTQYF.

The chain joins TRBV18 to TRBJ2-5; unclear D gene. Germline assignment: CDR1 KGHSH and CDR2 LQKENI. This CDR3 region has 14 residues. The ends were cut back, 1 base at V and 5 bases at J, with 11 bases in the middle. In DNA form, the CDR3 reads TGTGCCAGCTCACCACTTGGCAGTAGCGAGACCCAGTACTTC. This codes for CASSPLGSSETQYF.

This clonotype has at least ten counts. This sequence joins TRBV29-1 and TRBJ2-7; D perhaps matches TRBD2 (6 bases). Germline V lookup: CDR1 SQVTM, CDR2 ANQGSEA. Trimming cost V 7 bases and J 3 bases, with 10 bases left between them. CDR3 size: 11 residues. Here the CDR3 reads CSATRDYEQYF. CDR3 DNA: TGCAGCGCTACGCGGGACTACGAGCAGTACTTC.

This clonotype was counted a few times. The chain is built from TRBV5-1 and TRBJ1-2; 12 bases align to TRBD1. CDR1 SGHRS and CDR2 YFSETQ come from the germline V gene. The CDR3 length is 18 residues. The ends lost 2 bases at V and 3 bases at J; junction bases unmatched: 11. CDR3 nucleotides: TGCGCCAGCAGCTTAGCCGGGACAGGGGGCGCGTTTGACTATGGCTACACCTTC. Translating gives CASSLAGTGGAFDYGYTF.

In regard to this clonotype: One end of the junction fails to match germline, which may point to a read error. The rearrangement joins TRBV27 to TRBJ1-5; D ambiguous. There are 17 residues in the CDR3. Germline CDR1 reads MNHEY; CDR2 reads SMNVEV (reference sequence). Here the CDR3 reads CASRSSVVSPLAQPHHF. The CDR3 nucleotides are TGTGCCAGCAGATCCTCCGTGGTCTCCCCCCTCGCTCAGCCCCATCATTTT.

This clonotype was seen a few times. The rearrangement joins TRBV28 to TRBJ1-2; the D is unclear. This CDR3 region has 12 residues. Germline CDR1 reads MDHEN; CDR2 reads SYDVKM. Deletions cut 7 bases from V and 0 bases from J, with 6 bases between. CDR3 nucleotides: TGTGCCAGCATAACAGCTAACTATGGCTACACCTTC. Translation: CASITANYGYTF.

The chain uses TRBV18 and TRBJ2-2, with a weak D call TRBD2 (5 bases). The V and J ends lost 5 bases and 3 bases respectively, with 10 bases between them. The CDR3 totals 14 residues. Germline V gives CDR1 KGHSH, CDR2 LQKENI. The CDR3 sequence is CASSTRADTGELFF. The CDR3 DNA is TGTGCCAGCTCAACACGAGCGGACACCGGGGAGCTGTTTTTT.

This clonotype was observed a handful of times. V gene TRBV7-9 combines with J gene TRBJ2-3; the D is unclear. V gave up 4 bases and J gave up 0 bases, with 14 bases separating them. This CDR3 has 16 amino acids. Germline assignment: CDR1 SEHNR and CDR2 FQNEAQ (reference sequence). In DNA, the CDR3 is TGTGCCAGCAGCTCCTTCTGGGGTGAAAGCACAGATACGCAGTATTTT. This sequence encodes CASSSFWGESTDTQYF.

The chain combines TRBV7-9 with TRBJ1-4; no clear D. Germline V gene data show CDR1 as SEHNR and CDR2 as FQNEAQ (reference sequence). Trimming took 1 base from V and 2 from J, leaving 5 bases between them. This CDR3 has 14 amino acids. The CDR3 coding sequence is TGTGCCAGCAGCTTAGGGAATACTAATGAAAAACTGTTTTTT. Translated: CASSLGNTNEKLFF.

This chain joins TRBV19 and TRBJ2-7, with 10 positions matching TRBD2. The CDR3 runs 13 residues. The V gene end was trimmed by 9 bases and the J gene end by 4 bases; junction bases not matched to a gene: 6. Germline V gene data show CDR1 as LNHDA and CDR2 as SQIVND (reference sequence). The CDR3 nucleotides are TGTGCCAGCGCAAGCGGGAGGGCTTACGAGCAGTACTTC. It translates to CASASGRAYEQYF.

This chain connects TRBV6-5 to TRBJ1-1, with 7 bases aligning to TRBD1. CDR3 length: 13 residues. After removal of 6 bases from V and 2 bases from J, the junction contained 3 bases not matched to a gene. Germline lookup yields CDR1 MNHEY and CDR2 SVGAGI. Here the CDR3 reads CASRRDSNTEAFF. CDR3 DNA sequence: TGTGCCAGCAGGCGGGACAGCAACACTGAAGCTTTCTTT.

For this clonotype: A read error is possible here, since a much larger clone lies one base away. The rearrangement uses TRBV27 and TRBJ2-7; D is unclear. The V and J ends lost 6 bases and 3 bases respectively, with 6 bases between them. The CDR3 covers 11 residues. Per germline, CDR1 MNHEY and CDR2 SMNVEV (reference sequence). The CDR3 loop is CASRLGYEQYF. CDR3 DNA: TGTGCCAGCAGGTTGGGCTACGAGCAGTACTTC.